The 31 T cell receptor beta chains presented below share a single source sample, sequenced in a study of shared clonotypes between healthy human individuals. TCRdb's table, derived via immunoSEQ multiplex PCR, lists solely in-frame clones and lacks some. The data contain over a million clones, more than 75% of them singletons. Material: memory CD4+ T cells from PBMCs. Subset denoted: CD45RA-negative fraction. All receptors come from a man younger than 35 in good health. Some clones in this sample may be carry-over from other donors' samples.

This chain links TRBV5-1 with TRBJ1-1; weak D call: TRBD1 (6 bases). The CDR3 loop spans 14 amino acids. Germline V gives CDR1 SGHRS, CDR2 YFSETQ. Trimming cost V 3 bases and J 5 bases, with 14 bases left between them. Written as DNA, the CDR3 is TGCGCCAGCAGCTACGTACAGGGCTTGACTGAAGCTTTCTTT. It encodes CASSYVQGLTEAFF.

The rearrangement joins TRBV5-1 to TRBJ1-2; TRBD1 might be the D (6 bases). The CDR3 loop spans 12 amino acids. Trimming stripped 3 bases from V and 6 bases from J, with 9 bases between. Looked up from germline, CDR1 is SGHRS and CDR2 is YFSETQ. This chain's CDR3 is CASSWGADGYTF. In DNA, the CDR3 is TGCGCCAGCAGCTGGGGGGCGGATGGCTACACCTTC. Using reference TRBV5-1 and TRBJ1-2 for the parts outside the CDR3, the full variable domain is KAGVTQTPRYLIKTRGQQVTLSCSPISGHRSVSWYQQTPGQGLQFLFEYFSETQRNKGNFPGRFSGRQFSNSRSEMNVSTLELGDSALYLCASSWGADGYTFGSGTRLTVV.

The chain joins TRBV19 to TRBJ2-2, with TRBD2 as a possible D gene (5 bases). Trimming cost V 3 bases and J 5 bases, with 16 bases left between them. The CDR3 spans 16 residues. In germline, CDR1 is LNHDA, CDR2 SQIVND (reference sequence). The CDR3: CASSIERAVPTGELFF. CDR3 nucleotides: TGTGCCAGTAGTATTGAGAGGGCGGTACCGACCGGGGAGCTGTTTTTT. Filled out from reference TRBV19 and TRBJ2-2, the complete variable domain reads DGGITQSPKYLFRKEGQNVTLSCEQNLNHDAMYWYRQDPGQGLRLIYYSQIVNDFQKGDIAEGYSVSREKKESFPLTVTSAQKNPTAFYLCASSIERAVPTGELFFGEGSRLTVL.

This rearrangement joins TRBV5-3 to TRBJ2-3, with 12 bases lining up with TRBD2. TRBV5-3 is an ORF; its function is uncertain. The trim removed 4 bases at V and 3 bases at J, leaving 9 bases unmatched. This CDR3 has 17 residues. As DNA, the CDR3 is TGTGCCAGAAGCCGTGCAAAGACTAGCGGGAGTACAGATACGCAGTATTTT. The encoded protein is CARSRAKTSGSTDTQYF.

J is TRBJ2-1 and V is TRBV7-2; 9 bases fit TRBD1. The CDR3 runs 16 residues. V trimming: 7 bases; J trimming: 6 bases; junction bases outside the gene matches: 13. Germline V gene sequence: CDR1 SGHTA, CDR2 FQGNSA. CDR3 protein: CASNLPTGGRGNEQFF. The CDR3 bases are TGTGCCAGCAACCTACCTACAGGGGGCAGGGGCAATGAGCAGTTCTTC.

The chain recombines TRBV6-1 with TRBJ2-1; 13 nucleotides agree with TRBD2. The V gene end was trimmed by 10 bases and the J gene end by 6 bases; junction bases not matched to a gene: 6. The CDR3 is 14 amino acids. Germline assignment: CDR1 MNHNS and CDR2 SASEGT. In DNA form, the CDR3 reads TGTGCCACCGGACTAGCGGGAGCCTTCAATGAGCAGTTCTTC. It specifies CATGLAGAFNEQFF.

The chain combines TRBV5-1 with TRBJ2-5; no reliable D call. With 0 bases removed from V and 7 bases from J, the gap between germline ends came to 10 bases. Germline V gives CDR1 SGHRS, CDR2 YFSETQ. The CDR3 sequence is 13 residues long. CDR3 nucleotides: TGCGCCAGCAGCTTGGACAACCCTGGGACCCAGTACTTC. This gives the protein CASSLDNPGTQYF.

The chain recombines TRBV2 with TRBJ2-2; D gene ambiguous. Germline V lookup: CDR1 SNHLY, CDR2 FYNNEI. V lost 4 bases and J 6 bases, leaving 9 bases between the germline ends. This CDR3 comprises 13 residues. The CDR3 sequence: CASSGVVPGELFF. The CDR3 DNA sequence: TGTGCCAGCAGTGGTGTAGTGCCCGGGGAGCTGTTTTTT. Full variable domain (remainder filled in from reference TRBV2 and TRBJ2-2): EPEVTQTPSHQVTQMGQEVILRCVPISNHLYFYWYRQILGQKVEFLVSFYNNEISEKSEIFDDQFSVERPDGSNFTLKIRSTKLEDSAMYFCASSGVVPGELFFGEGSRLTVL.

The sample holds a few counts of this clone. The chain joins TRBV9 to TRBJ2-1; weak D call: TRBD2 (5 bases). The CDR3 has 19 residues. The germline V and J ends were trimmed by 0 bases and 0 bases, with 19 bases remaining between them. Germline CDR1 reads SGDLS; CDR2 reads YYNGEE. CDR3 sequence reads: CASSVATGYLSRSYNEQFF. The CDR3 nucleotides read TGTGCCAGCAGCGTAGCTACGGGGTACCTAAGTCGCTCCTACAATGAGCAGTTCTTC.

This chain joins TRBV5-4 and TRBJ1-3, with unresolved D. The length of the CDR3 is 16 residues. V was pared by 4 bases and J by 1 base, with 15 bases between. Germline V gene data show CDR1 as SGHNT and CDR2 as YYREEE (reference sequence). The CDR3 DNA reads TGTGCCAGCAGCCTGGGCCGGGCCTCATCTGGAAACACCATATATTTT. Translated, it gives CASSLGRASSGNTIYF.

CDR3 DNA sequence: TGTGCCAGCAGCTCTCAGGAGACAGCCTTCACAGATACGCAGTATTTT. Translating gives CASSSQETAFTDTQYF. The rearrangement joins TRBV7-8 to TRBJ2-3; D possibly corresponds to TRBD1 (5 bases). The germline CDR1 and CDR2 sequences are SGHVS and FQNEAQ. The V gene lost 4 bases and the J gene lost 2 bases, with 16 bases spanning the gap. The CDR3 length is 16 residues.

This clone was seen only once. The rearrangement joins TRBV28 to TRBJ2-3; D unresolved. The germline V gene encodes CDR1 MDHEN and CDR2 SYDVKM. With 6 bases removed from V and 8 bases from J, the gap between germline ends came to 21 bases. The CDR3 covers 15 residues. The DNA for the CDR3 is TGTGCCAGCAGCCCGTGGCAGCCTGCCTTTCGTACGCAGTATTTT. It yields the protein CASSPWQPAFRTQYF.

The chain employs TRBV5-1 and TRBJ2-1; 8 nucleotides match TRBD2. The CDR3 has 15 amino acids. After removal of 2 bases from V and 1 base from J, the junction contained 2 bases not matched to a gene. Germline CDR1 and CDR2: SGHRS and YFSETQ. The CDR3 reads CASSFTSGSYNEQFF. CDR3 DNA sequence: TGCGCCAGCAGCTTTACTAGCGGTTCCTACAATGAGCAGTTCTTC.

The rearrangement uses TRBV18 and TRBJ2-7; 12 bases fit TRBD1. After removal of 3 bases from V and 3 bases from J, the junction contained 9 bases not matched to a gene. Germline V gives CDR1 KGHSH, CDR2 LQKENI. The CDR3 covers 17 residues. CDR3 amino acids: CASSPRPRDRGLYEQYF. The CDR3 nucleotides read TGTGCCAGCTCACCCCGGCCTAGGGACAGGGGGCTCTACGAGCAGTACTTC.

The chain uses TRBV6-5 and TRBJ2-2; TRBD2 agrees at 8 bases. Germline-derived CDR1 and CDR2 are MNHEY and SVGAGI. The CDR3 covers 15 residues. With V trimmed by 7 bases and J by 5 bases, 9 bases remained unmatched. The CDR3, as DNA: TGTGCCAGCACGACGGGAGGGCCTATGACCGGGGAGCTGTTTTTT. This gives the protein CASTTGGPMTGELFF.

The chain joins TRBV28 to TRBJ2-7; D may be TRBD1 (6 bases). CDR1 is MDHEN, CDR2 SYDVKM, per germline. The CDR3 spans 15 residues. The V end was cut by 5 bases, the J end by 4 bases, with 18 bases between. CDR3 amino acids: CASSTLPTGFYEQYF. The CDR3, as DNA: TGTGCCAGCAGTACTCTCCCGACAGGTTTTTACGAGCAGTACTTC.

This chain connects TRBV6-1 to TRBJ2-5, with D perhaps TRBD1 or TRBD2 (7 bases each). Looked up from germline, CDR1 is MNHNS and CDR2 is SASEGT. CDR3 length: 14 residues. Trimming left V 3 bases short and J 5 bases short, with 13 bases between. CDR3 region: CASSDQGGGETQYF. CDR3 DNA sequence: TGTGCCAGCAGTGATCAGGGAGGGGGCGAGACCCAGTACTTC.

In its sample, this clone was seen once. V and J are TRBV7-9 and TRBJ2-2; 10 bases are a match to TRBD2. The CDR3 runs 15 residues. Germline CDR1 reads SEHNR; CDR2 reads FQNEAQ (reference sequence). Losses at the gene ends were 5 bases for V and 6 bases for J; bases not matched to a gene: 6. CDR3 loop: CASSILAGGAGELFF. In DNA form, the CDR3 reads TGTGCCAGCAGCATTTTAGCGGGAGGCGCCGGGGAGCTGTTTTTT. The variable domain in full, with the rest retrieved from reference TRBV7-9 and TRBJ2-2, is DTGVSQNPRHKITKRGQNVTFRCDPISEHNRLYWYRQTLGQGPEFLTYFQNEAQLEKSRLLSDRFSAERPKGSFSTLEIQRTEQGDSAMYLCASSILAGGAGELFFGEGSRLTVL.

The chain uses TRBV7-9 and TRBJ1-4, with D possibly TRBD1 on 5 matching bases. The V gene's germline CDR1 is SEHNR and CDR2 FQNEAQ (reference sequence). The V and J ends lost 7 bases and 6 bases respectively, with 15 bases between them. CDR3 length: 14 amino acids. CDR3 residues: CASTPARVDEKLFF. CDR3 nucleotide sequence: TGTGCCAGCACCCCAGCCAGGGTGGATGAAAAACTGTTTTTT.

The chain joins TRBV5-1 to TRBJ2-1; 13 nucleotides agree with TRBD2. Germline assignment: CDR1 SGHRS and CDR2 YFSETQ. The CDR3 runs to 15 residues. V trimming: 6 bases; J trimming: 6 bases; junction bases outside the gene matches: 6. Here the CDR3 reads CASIPLAGGTNEQFF. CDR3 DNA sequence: TGCGCCAGCATCCCACTAGCGGGAGGGACCAATGAGCAGTTCTTC.

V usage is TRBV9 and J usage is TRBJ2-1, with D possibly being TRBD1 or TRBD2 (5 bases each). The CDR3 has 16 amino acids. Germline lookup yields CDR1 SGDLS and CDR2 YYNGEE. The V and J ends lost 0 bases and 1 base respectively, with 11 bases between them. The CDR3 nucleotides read TGTGCCAGCAGCGTAGCAGGGAGCAGGTCCTACAATGAGCAGTTCTTC. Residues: CASSVAGSRSYNEQFF. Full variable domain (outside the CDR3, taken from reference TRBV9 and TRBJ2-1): DSGVTQTPKHLITATGQRVTLRCSPRSGDLSVYWYQQSLDQGLQFLIQYYNGEERAKGNILERFSAQQFPDLHSELNLSSLELGDSALYFCASSVAGSRSYNEQFFGPGTRLTVL.

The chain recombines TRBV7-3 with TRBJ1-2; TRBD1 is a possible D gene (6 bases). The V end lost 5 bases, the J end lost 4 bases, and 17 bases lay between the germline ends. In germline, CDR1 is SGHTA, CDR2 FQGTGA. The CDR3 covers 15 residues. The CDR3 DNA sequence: TGTGCCAGCAGCCCAGGTCAGGGACAACTCTATGGCTACACCTTC. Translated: CASSPGQGQLYGYTF.

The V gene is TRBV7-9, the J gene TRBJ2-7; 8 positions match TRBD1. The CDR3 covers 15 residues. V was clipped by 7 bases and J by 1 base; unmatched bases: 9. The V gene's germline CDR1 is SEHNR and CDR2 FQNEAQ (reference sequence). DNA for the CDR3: TGTGCCAGCACCTCCCAGGGGGCGCGGTCCTACGAGCAGTACTTC. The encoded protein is CASTSQGARSYEQYF.

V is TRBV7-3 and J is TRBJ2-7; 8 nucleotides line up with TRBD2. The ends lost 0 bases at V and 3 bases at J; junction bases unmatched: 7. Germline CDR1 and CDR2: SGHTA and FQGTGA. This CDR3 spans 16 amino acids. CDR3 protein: CASSLTMAAGGYEQYF. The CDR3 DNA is TGTGCCAGCAGCTTAACGATGGCCGCGGGGGGCTACGAGCAGTACTTC.

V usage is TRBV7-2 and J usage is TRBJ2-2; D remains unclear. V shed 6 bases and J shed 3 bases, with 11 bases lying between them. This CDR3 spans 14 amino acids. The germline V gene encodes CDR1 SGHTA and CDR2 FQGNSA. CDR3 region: CASRPDRDTGELFF. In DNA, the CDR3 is TGTGCCAGCAGACCTGACCGGGACACCGGGGAGCTGTTTTTT.

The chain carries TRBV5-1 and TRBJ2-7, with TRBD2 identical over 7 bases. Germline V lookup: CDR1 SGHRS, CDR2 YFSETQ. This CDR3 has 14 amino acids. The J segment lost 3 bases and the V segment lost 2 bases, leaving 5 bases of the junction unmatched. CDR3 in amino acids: CASSLQAGSYEQYF. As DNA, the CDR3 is TGCGCCAGCAGCTTACAAGCGGGGAGCTACGAGCAGTACTTC.

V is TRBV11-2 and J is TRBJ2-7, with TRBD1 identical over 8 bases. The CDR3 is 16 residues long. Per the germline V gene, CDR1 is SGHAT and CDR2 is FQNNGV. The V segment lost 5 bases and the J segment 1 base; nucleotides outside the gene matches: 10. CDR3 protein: CASSPLRTGLSYEQYF. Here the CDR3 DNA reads TGTGCCAGCAGCCCTCTTCGGACAGGGCTTTCCTACGAGCAGTACTTC.

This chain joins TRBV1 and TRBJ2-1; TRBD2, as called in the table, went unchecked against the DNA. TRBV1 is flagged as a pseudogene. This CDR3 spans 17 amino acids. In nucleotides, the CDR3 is TGCACCAGCAGCCCTACAGTCCACCTAGCGGTACCGAATGAGCAGTTCTTC. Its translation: CTSSPTVHLAVPNEQFF.

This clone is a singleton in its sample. The CDR3: CASSEPGGSYEQYF. The CDR3 coding sequence is TGTGCCAGCAGTGAACCCGGGGGGTCCTACGAGCAGTACTTC. The chain has TRBV2 and TRBJ2-7, with 7 bases matching TRBD2. CDR1 is SNHLY and CDR2 is FYNNEI in the germline V gene. The CDR3 is 14 residues long. V lost 2 bases and J lost 1; bases outside the gene matches: 2.

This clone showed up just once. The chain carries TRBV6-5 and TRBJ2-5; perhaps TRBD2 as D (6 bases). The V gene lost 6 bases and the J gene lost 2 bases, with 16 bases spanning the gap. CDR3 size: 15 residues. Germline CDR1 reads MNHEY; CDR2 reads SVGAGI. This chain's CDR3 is CASRVGGALQETQYF. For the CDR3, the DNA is TGTGCCAGCAGGGTGGGCGGGGCCCTACAAGAGACCCAGTACTTC.

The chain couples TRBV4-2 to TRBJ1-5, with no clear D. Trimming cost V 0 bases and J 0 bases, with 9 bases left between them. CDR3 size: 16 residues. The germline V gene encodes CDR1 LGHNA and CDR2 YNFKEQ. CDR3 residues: CASSQEGGYSNQPQHF. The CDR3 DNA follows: TGTGCCAGCAGCCAAGAGGGCGGTTATAGCAATCAGCCCCAGCATTTT.